The 8 T cell receptor beta chains presented below share a single source sample, sequenced in a study of post-analysis software for immune sequencing data. The study's findings and limits: Roughly 5 TRBV segments, including TRBV5-6, TRBV5-1 and TRBV20-1, were more frequent in patients than controls.

Researchers reported that TCR beta cDNA libraries carried unique molecular identifiers. TCRdb re-called the PCR reads with MiXCR, one entry per CDR3 protein. The sample holds about 500,000 distinct CDR3 sequences; 40% to 55% are singletons and the top ten take roughly 12%. These TCRs' antigens remain unknown. Sequencing input: blood. The receptors were gathered from a girl between 5 and 17 years old with multiple sclerosis.

The gene calls are TRBV5-1 and TRBJ2-7, with D possibly being TRBD1 (6 bases). The germline V and J ends were trimmed by 0 bases and 7 bases, with 26 bases remaining between them. Per the germline V gene, CDR1 is SGHRS and CDR2 is YFSETQ. The CDR3 has 18 residues. The CDR3 DNA reads as TGCGCCAGCAGCTTGGATTTACAGGGCCCTTACTCCTACAATGAGCAGTACTTC. Translated, it gives CASSLDLQGPYSYNEQYF.

The sample holds many counts of this clonotype. V is TRBV28 and J is TRBJ2-3; 7 nucleotides line up with TRBD2. The junction had 3 bases not matched to a gene; V was cut back by 3 bases and J by 3 bases. Germline V gives CDR1 MDHEN, CDR2 SYDVKM. The length of the CDR3 is 14 residues. This CDR3 is CASSLASGTDTQYF. CDR3 bases: TGTGCCAGCAGTTTGGCTAGCGGAACAGATACGCAGTATTTT.

This chain uses TRBV21-1 with TRBJ2-1; the table's D gene call, TRBD2, was not cross checked with the DNA. TRBV21-1 corresponds to a pseudogene. The CDR3 length is 17 residues. The CDR3 sequence is CASSKNRSLRPRNEQFF. CDR3 in DNA: TGTGCCAGCAGCAAAAACAGGAGTCTCCGCCCTCGCAATGAGCAATTCTTC.

This clonotype was found a few times. This chain connects TRBV6-2 or TRBV6-3 to TRBJ1-1; perhaps TRBD1 as D (5 bases). This CDR3 has 15 amino acids. The V end lost 5 bases, the J end lost 1 base, and 14 bases lay between the germline ends. Germline V gene lookup returns CDR1 MNHEY and CDR2 SVGEGT. In nucleotides, the CDR3 is TGTGCCAGCAGTCACGGGGGGTTCGGGAACACTGAAGCTTTCTTT. Translating gives CASSHGGFGNTEAFF.

The chain carries TRBV20-1 and TRBJ1-5; 10 nucleotides agree with TRBD1. The CDR3 has 18 residues. V shed 2 bases and J 0 bases; nucleotides not matched to a gene: 10. Germline assignment: CDR1 DFQATT and CDR2 SNEGSKA (reference sequence). For the CDR3, the DNA is TGCAGTGCTAGATCCCCGGGACAGGGGTCAGATAGCAATCAGCCCCAGCATTTT. Protein: CSARSPGQGSDSNQPQHF.

This clonotype was detected ten times or more. This sequence joins TRBV29-1 and TRBJ2-7, with D possibly being TRBD1 (6 bases). Germline CDR1 reads SQVTM; CDR2 reads ANQGSEA. The CDR3 extends over 14 amino acids. V was clipped by 4 bases and J by 0 bases, with 13 bases between them. CDR3 amino acids: CSVGGHTGSYEQYF. In nucleotides, the CDR3 is TGCAGCGTTGGGGGACACACGGGCTCCTACGAGCAGTACTTC.

Notes on this clonotype: One junction end does not reproduce the germline sequence, and a read error may be involved. The chain is built from TRBV10-3 and TRBJ2-1; TRBD2 matches 7 bases. This CDR3 is 15 amino acids long. CDR1 is ENHRY and CDR2 is SYGVKD in the germline V gene. The CDR3 region is CAISGTGGGYNEQFF. CDR3 DNA: TGTGCCATCAGTGGTACGGGAGGAGGCTACAACGAGCAGTTCTTC.

The rearrangement joins TRBV6-2 or TRBV6-3 to TRBJ2-1; TRBD2 matches at 9 bases. The ends lost 6 bases at V and 6 bases at J; junction bases unmatched: 6. The CDR3 is 14 amino acids. From germline, CDR1 is MNHEY and CDR2 SVGEGT. CDR3 region: CASSRPSGANEQFF. CDR3 sequence (DNA): TGTGCCAGCAGCCGCCCTAGCGGGGCCAATGAGCAGTTCTTC.